These 29 T cell receptor beta chains originate from one sample sequenced in a study of control samples from healthy donors and cancer patients. The assay was immunoSEQ multiplex PCR, and TCRdb's table has in-frame clones only and misses some. The table lists approximately 130,000 clones, about 89% of them singletons. The specimen was blood. All receptors come from a man aged 45-65 years in good health.

The chain employs TRBV27 and TRBJ1-2, with D uncertain. The germline CDR1 and CDR2 sequences are MNHEY and SMNVEV (reference sequence). Trimming pared 5 bases from V and 4 bases from J, leaving 11 bases between. The CDR3 length is 13 residues. CDR3 bases: TGTGCCAGCAGTCCAGGCCATTTCTATGGCTACACCTTC. Translated, it gives CASSPGHFYGYTF.

The chain is built from TRBV15 and TRBJ2-2; the D gene is possibly TRBD2 (5 bases). With 1 base removed from V and 2 bases from J, the gap between germline ends came to 8 bases. The CDR3 spans 15 residues. CDR1 is LNHNV and CDR2 is YYDKDF in the germline V gene (reference sequence). Written as DNA, the CDR3 is TGTGCCACCAGCAGAGGCAGGACTAACACCGGGGAGCTGTTTTTT. Its translation: CATSRGRTNTGELFF.

The chain recombines TRBV27 with TRBJ1-1, with 10 positions matching TRBD1. Germline trimming cut 3 bases from V and 1 base from J; bases unmatched to any gene: 8. The CDR3 runs to 17 residues. In germline, CDR1 is MNHEY, CDR2 SMNVEV (reference sequence). This chain's CDR3 is CASSFSTGGVGNTEAFF. The CDR3 DNA reads TGTGCCAGCAGTTTCTCGACAGGGGGCGTTGGGAACACTGAAGCTTTCTTT.

The gene calls are TRBV15 and TRBJ1-1; D is possibly TRBD1 (6 bases). This CDR3 has 14 residues. Trimming shortened V by 8 bases and J by 0 bases, and 13 bases separated the two germline ends. Per germline, CDR1 LNHNV and CDR2 YYDKDF (reference sequence). For the CDR3, the DNA is TGTGCCACCGGGGGGGCCCAACTGAACACTGAAGCTTTCTTT. Its translation: CATGGAQLNTEAFF.

The chain joins TRBV19 to TRBJ1-6; 7 bases map to TRBD1. CDR3 length: 15 residues. J was trimmed by 7 bases and V by 4 bases; bases with no gene match: 7. Germline V CDR1 and CDR2: LNHDA, SQIVND (reference sequence). This chain's CDR3 is CASSTHRGGNSPLHF. DNA for the CDR3: TGTGCCAGTAGTACTCACAGGGGCGGGAATTCACCCCTCCACTTT.

V usage is TRBV4-1 and J usage is TRBJ2-4; 14 nucleotides match TRBD2. CDR1 and CDR2 (germline): MGHRA, YSYEKL. The trim removed 1 base at V and 3 bases at J, leaving 5 bases unmatched. CDR3 length: 18 residues. The CDR3 DNA sequence: TGCGCCAGCAGCCAAGGACTAGCGGGGGGGCGGGACAAAAACATTCAGTACTTC. Encoded protein: CASSQGLAGGRDKNIQYF.

This chain connects TRBV11-2 to TRBJ1-2, with TRBD1 identical over 9 bases. The CDR3 is 16 amino acids. J gave up 2 bases and V 3 bases, and 7 bases lay outside the gene matches. Germline assignment: CDR1 SGHAT and CDR2 FQNNGV. In DNA, the CDR3 is TGTGCCAGCAGCTTGTTCCGGGACAGGGTAAACTATGGCTACACCTTC. This sequence encodes CASSLFRDRVNYGYTF.

The rearrangement joins TRBV27 to TRBJ1-1; TRBD1 matches 10 bases. Trimming removed 2 bases from V and 11 bases from J; junction bases left unmatched: 5. There are 13 residues in the CDR3. Germline-derived CDR1 and CDR2 are MNHEY and SMNVEV (reference sequence). The CDR3 nucleotides read TGTGCCAGCAGTTTAATGACAGGGGGCCCGGCTTTCTTT. Translation gives CASSLMTGGPAFF.

Here the CDR3 reads CASSPWGGNEQFF. The CDR3 nucleotides read TGTGCCAGCAGCCCTTGGGGGGGCAATGAGCAGTTCTTC. The chain couples TRBV12-3 or TRBV12-4 to TRBJ2-1, with 7 bases fitting TRBD2. V trimming: 6 bases; J trimming: 6 bases; junction bases outside the gene matches: 5. This CDR3 contains 13 residues.

The chain couples TRBV7-2 to TRBJ1-5; D is uncertain. V lost 5 bases and J lost 5, with 13 bases in between. CDR1 SGHTA and CDR2 FQGNSA come from the germline V gene. This CDR3 region has 14 residues. The CDR3 DNA reads TGTGCCAGCAGCCCTTATTCCTCCCATCAGCCCCAGCATTTT. As protein: CASSPYSSHQPQHF.

The chain employs TRBV5-1 and TRBJ1-1; TRBD1 is a possible D gene (6 bases). Germline lookup yields CDR1 SGHRS and CDR2 YFSETQ. V gave up 4 bases and J gave up 0 bases, with 10 bases separating them. This CDR3 has 14 amino acids. CDR3 coding DNA: TGCGCCAGCAGCGAACAGGGCCTGAACACTGAAGCTTTCTTT. Amino acids: CASSEQGLNTEAFF.

The chain carries TRBV18 and TRBJ2-5, with D tentatively TRBD1 (5 bases). The ends were cut back, 4 bases at V and 6 bases at J, with 15 bases in the middle. The CDR3 sequence is 14 residues long. Germline V CDR1 and CDR2: KGHSH, LQKENI. The DNA for the CDR3 is TGTGCCAGCTCACGCCAGGACACCCGCCAGACCCAGTACTTC. Its translation is CASSRQDTRQTQYF.

This clone was seen once. The chain combines TRBV6-2 or TRBV6-3 with TRBJ1-1; 7 nucleotides line up with TRBD1. The germline CDR1 and CDR2 sequences are MNHEY and SVGEGT. The CDR3 runs 15 residues. Trimming at V came to 4 bases and at J to 3 bases, leaving 8 bases not matched to a gene. The CDR3, as DNA: TGTGCCAGCAGTTTCAACAGGGGTTCGGACACTGAAGCTTTCTTT. Its translation is CASSFNRGSDTEAFF.

The chain employs TRBV6-1 and TRBJ2-4; D is ambiguous. Germline V lookup: CDR1 MNHNS, CDR2 SASEGT. The CDR3 covers 14 residues. The V end lost 0 bases, the J end lost 6 bases, and 9 bases lay between the germline ends. The CDR3 DNA reads TGTGCCAGCAGTGAAGCGTTACCGCGAAACATTCAGTACTTC. Amino acids: CASSEALPRNIQYF.

The table lists this clone with a few counts. The chain links TRBV30 to TRBJ1-2; D is unresolved. The CDR3 sequence is 12 residues long. Germline CDR1 reads GTSNPN; CDR2 reads SVGIG (reference sequence). Trimming removed 7 bases at V and 10 bases at J, with 19 bases between. The CDR3 nucleotides are TGTGCCTCCCTCGTTAGGATCACTAACTACACCTTC. Residues: CASLVRITNYTF.

The chain employs TRBV4-3 and TRBJ1-5; TRBD1 is a possible D gene (5 bases). CDR1 is LGHNA, CDR2 YSLEER, per germline. This CDR3 is 17 amino acids long. Deletions cut 0 bases from V and 7 bases from J, with 19 bases between. The CDR3 coding sequence is TGCGCCAGCAGCCAAGAAGGCCAAAAGGGGAACAGACAGCCCCAGCATTTT. Translating gives CASSQEGQKGNRQPQHF.

CDR3 sequence: CASSLLGEETQYF. The CDR3 bases are TGTGCCAGCAGCCTCCTGGGGGAAGAGACCCAGTACTTC. The genes are TRBV9 and TRBJ2-5; D possibly uses TRBD1 or TRBD2 (5 bases each). The CDR3 spans 13 residues. The germline gives CDR1 SGDLS, CDR2 YYNGEE. The V end lost 4 bases, the J end lost 3 bases, and 10 bases lay between the germline ends.

V and J are TRBV6-5 and TRBJ1-5; D possibly corresponds to TRBD1 (5 bases). The germline CDR1 and CDR2 sequences are MNHEY and SVGAGI. V lost 2 bases and J 3 bases, leaving 11 bases between the germline ends. The CDR3 is 15 amino acids. The CDR3 coding sequence is TGTGCCAGCAGTTACGGGCAGGGAGACAATCAGCCCCAGCATTTT. It codes for CASSYGQGDNQPQHF.

The chain uses TRBV6-2 or TRBV6-3 and TRBJ1-2, with D maybe TRBD1 (5 bases). The V and J ends lost 0 bases and 3 bases respectively, with 5 bases between them. This CDR3 spans 13 amino acids. Germline CDR1 MNHEY, CDR2 SVGEGT. The CDR3 is CASSYSRDYGYTF. CDR3 DNA: TGTGCCAGCAGTTACTCCAGGGACTATGGCTACACCTTC.

The V gene is TRBV4-1, the J gene TRBJ2-7, with 13 bases lining up with TRBD2. V gave up 3 bases and J gave up 7 bases; unmatched junction bases: 9. Germline V gives CDR1 MGHRA, CDR2 YSYEKL. The CDR3 loop spans 16 amino acids. The CDR3 loop reads CASSHLGLAGEGEQYF. The CDR3 DNA reads as TGCGCCAGCAGCCACCTAGGACTAGCGGGGGAGGGAGAGCAGTACTTC.

Concerning this clone itself: This sample includes further DNA sequences coding for the same CDR3. The rearrangement joins TRBV7-2 to TRBJ1-1; TRBD1 is a possible D gene (5 bases). The germline CDR1 and CDR2 sequences are SGHTA and FQGNSA. CDR3 length: 14 amino acids. Trimming cost V 4 bases and J 3 bases, with 12 bases left between them. CDR3 residues: CASSSRPGHTEAFF. The CDR3 nucleotides read TGTGCCAGCAGCTCCCGACCGGGACACACTGAAGCTTTCTTT.

The gene calls are TRBV6-5 and TRBJ1-2, with D tentatively TRBD1 (5 bases). Trimming stripped 2 bases from V and 7 bases from J, with 14 bases between. This CDR3 has 14 residues. In germline, CDR1 is MNHEY, CDR2 SVGAGI. The CDR3 reads CASSYQAGLFGYTF. In DNA form, the CDR3 reads TGTGCCAGCAGTTACCAGGCAGGGTTATTTGGCTACACCTTC.

This clone was observed once. The J gene is TRBJ2-5, the V gene TRBV30; D gene uncertain. Germline CDR1 GTSNPN, CDR2 SVGIG (reference sequence). There are 11 residues in the CDR3. The V end lost 2 bases, the J end lost 6 bases, and 7 bases lay between the germline ends. The CDR3 loop is CAWSHEKTQYF. The CDR3 nucleotides read TGTGCCTGGAGTCACGAGAAGACCCAGTACTTC.

The rearrangement links TRBV20-1 to TRBJ1-1, with TRBD1 matching over 9 bases. Germline trimming cut 3 bases from V and 4 bases from J; bases unmatched to any gene: 3. There are 13 residues in the CDR3. Germline V gene lookup returns CDR1 DFQATT and CDR2 SNEGSKA (reference sequence). CDR3 residues: CSASGTGITEAFF. CDR3 bases: TGCAGTGCTAGTGGGACAGGGATCACTGAAGCTTTCTTT.

The chain couples TRBV19 to TRBJ2-1; possibly TRBD1 or TRBD2 for D (5 bases each). Germline loops: CDR1 LNHDA, CDR2 SQIVND (reference sequence). Trimming shortened V by 5 bases and J by 4 bases, and 12 bases separated the two germline ends. The CDR3 has 14 amino acids. The DNA of the CDR3 is TGTGCCAGTAGTTTGGGACCCCGTTACAATGAGCAGTTCTTC. The encoded protein is CASSLGPRYNEQFF.

The rearrangement uses TRBV30 and TRBJ1-2, with a possible D match to TRBD1 (6 bases). Germline-derived CDR1 and CDR2 are GTSNPN and SVGIG (reference sequence). The germline V and J ends were trimmed by 4 bases and 7 bases, with 19 bases remaining between them. The CDR3 is 14 amino acids. CDR3 sequence (DNA): TGTGCCTGGAATTGGGCCGGAACAGGGAGTGGCTACACCTTC. The encoded protein is CAWNWAGTGSGYTF.

This rearrangement joins TRBV30 to TRBJ1-3; D ambiguous. Deletions cut 0 bases from V and 4 bases from J, with 4 bases between. Germline V gene lookup returns CDR1 GTSNPN and CDR2 SVGIG (reference sequence). The CDR3 sequence is 12 residues long. Here the CDR3 reads CAWSVRGNTIYF. Written as DNA, the CDR3 is TGTGCCTGGAGTGTACGAGGAAACACCATATATTTT.

The chain employs TRBV14 and TRBJ2-7; TRBD1 matches at 8 bases. V was clipped by 3 bases and J by 7 bases; unmatched bases: 11. CDR1 is SGHDN and CDR2 is FVKESK in the germline V gene. The CDR3 runs 15 residues. CDR3: CASSQTDRVLGEQYF. Written as DNA, the CDR3 is TGTGCCAGCAGCCAGACGGACAGGGTTCTTGGGGAGCAGTACTTC.

V usage is TRBV29-1 and J usage is TRBJ2-7, with 8 bases identical to TRBD1. The V segment lost 1 base and the J segment 2 bases; nucleotides outside the gene matches: 10. This CDR3 region has 16 residues. Looked up from germline, CDR1 is SQVTM and CDR2 is ANQGSEA. In nucleotides, the CDR3 is TGCAGCGTTGAAGGTCCGACAGGGGTTACCCCCTACGAGCAGTACTTC. Protein: CSVEGPTGVTPYEQYF.